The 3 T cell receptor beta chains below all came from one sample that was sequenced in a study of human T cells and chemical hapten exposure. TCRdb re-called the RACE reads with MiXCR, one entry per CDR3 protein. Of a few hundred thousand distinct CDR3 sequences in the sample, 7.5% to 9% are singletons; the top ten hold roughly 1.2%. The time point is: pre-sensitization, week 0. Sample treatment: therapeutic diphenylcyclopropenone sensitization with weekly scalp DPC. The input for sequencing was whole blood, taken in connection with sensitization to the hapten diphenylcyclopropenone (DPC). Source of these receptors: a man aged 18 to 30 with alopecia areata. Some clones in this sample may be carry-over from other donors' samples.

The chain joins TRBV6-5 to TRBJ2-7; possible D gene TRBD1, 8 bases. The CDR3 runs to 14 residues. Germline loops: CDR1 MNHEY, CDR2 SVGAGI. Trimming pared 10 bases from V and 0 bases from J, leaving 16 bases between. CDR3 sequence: CATGGTGFSYEQYF. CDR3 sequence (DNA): TGTGCCACCGGGGGGACAGGCTTCTCCTACGAGCAGTACTTC.

The DNA of the CDR3 is TGCAGCGTTGAAACCACAGGCGATGGCTACACCTTC. As protein: CSVETTGDGYTF. This chain uses TRBV29-1 with TRBJ1-2; D is possibly TRBD1 (5 bases). Per the germline V gene, CDR1 is SQVTM and CDR2 is ANQGSEA. CDR3 length: 12 amino acids. V lost 2 bases to trimming and J lost 6 bases, with 10 bases between them.

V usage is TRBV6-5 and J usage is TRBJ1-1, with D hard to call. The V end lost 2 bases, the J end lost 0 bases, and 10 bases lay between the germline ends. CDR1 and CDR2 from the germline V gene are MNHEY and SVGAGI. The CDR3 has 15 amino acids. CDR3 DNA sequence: TGTGCCAGCAGTTACGGGCAGCAAATGAACACTGAAGCTTTCTTT. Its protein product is CASSYGQQMNTEAFF.